This record looks at one T cell receptor (beta chain) sequence and its context. Its specificity is unknown. The PCR was carried out with 60 Vbeta primers and 13 Jbeta primers. Produced via immunoSEQ multiplex PCR; TCRdb's table is partial and in-frame only. Of 150,000 or so clones in the sample, almost 80% were seen once. The data were taken from a study of cytomegalovirus exposure and HLA in healthy donors. Trimming pared 1 base from V and 4 bases from J, leaving 13 bases between. The length of the CDR3 is 15 residues. CDR1 is SGHTA, CDR2 FQGNSA, per germline. Study findings and constraints: In an earlier analysis, productive rearrangement rates for most beta V segments clustered near 87% or 30%. CMV antigen specificity of a few CMV-associated chains was confirmed in vitro.

This sequence originates from a male donor in good health and CMV-seronegative. Sequencing used PBMCs. The V gene is TRBV7-2, the J gene TRBJ1-1; D is uncertain. For the CDR3, the DNA is TGTGCCAGCAGCTTAGTTGTGGGAGTAGGCACTGAAGCTTTCTTT. Translation gives CASSLVVGVGTEAFF.